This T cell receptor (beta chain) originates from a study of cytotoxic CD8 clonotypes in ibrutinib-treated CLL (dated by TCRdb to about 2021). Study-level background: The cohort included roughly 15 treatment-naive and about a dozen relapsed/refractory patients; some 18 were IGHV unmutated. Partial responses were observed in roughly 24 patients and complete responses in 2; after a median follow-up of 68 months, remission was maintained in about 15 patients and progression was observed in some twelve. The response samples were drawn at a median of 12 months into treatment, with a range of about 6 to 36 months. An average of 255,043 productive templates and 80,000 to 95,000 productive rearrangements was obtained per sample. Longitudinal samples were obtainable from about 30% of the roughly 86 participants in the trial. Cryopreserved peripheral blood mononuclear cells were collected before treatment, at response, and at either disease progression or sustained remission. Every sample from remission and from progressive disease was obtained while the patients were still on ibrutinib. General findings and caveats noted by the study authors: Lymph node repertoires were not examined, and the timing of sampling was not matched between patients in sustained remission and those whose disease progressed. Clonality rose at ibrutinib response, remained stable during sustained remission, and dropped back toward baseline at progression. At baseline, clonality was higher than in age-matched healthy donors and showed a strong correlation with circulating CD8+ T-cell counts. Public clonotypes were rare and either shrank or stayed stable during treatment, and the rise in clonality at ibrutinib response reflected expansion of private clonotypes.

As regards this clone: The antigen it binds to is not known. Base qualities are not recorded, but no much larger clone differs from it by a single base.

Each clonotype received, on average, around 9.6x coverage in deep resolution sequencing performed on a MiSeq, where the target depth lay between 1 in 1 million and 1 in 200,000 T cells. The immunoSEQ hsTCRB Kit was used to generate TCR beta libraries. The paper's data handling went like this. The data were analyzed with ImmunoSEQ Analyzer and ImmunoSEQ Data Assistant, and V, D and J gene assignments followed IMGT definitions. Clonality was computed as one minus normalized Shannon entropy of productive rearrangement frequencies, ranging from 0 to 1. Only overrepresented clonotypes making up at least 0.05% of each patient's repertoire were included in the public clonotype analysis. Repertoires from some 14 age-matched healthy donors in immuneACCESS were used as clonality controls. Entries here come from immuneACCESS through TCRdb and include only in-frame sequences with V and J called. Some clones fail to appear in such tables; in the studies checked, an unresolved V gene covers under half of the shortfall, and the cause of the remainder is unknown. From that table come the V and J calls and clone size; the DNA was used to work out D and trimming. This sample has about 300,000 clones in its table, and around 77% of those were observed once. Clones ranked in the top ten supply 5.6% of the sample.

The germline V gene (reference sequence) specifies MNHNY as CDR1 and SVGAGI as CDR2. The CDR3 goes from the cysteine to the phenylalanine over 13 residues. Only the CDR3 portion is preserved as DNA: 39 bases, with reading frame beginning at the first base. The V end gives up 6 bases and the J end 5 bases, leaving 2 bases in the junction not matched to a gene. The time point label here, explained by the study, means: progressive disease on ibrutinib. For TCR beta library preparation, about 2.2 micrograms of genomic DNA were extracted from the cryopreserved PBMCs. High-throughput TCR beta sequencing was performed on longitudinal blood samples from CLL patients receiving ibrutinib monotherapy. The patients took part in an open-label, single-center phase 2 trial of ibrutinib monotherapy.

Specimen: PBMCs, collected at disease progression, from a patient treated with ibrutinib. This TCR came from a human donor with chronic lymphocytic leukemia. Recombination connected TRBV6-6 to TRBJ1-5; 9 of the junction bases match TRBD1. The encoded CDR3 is CASRGQGYQPQHF. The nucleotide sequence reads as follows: TGTGCCAGCAGGGGACAGGGCTATCAGCCCCAGCATTTT.